The 30 T cell receptor beta chains listed next were all sequenced from one sample in a study of blood T cell repertoires in COVID-19. Here immunoSEQ multiplex PCR was the method, and the copy in TCRdb shows in-frame clones only, minus some. The table has about 160,000 clones, about three quarters seen once. The sample taken for sequencing was peripheral blood. The receptors were sampled from a man aged 60 to 75 with acute or convalescent COVID-19.

The chain joins TRBV6-2 or TRBV6-3 to TRBJ2-7; 11 bases fit TRBD1. The V segment lost 4 bases and the J segment 7 bases; nucleotides outside the gene matches: 6. Germline CDR1 reads MNHEY; CDR2 reads SVGEGT. The CDR3 has 14 residues. CDR3 bases: TGTGCCAGCAGTTCCTGGGACAGGGGGGATGAGCAGTACTTC. This encodes CASSSWDRGDEQYF.

CDR3 protein: CAWSGTGSLEKLFF. The CDR3 coding sequence is TGTGCCTGGAGTGGGACAGGGTCACTTGAAAAACTGTTTTTT. The chain carries TRBV30 and TRBJ1-4, with TRBD1 matching over 8 bases. Germline V CDR1 and CDR2: GTSNPN, SVGIG (reference sequence). V lost 1 base and J lost 7; bases outside the gene matches: 5. CDR3 length equals 14 residues. The variable domain in full, with the rest retrieved from reference TRBV30 and TRBJ1-4, is SQTIHQWPATLVQPVGSPLSLECTVEGTSNPNLYWYRQAAGRGLQLLFYSVGIGQISSEVPQNLSASRPQDRQFILSSKKLLLSDSGFYLCAWSGTGSLEKLFFGSGTQLSVL.

The chain employs TRBV24-1 and TRBJ2-3, with D hard to call. Trimming took off 0 bases at V and 1 base at J, with 13 bases between the two ends. This CDR3 region has 17 residues. The germline gives CDR1 KGHDR, CDR2 SFDVKD. This CDR3 reads CATSDLQSGFGTDTQYF. CDR3 coding DNA: TGTGCCACCAGTGATTTGCAATCCGGGTTCGGCACAGATACGCAGTATTTT.

V gene TRBV5-6 combines with J gene TRBJ2-2; 8 bases match TRBD1. The CDR3 has 15 residues. Unmatched junction bases numbered 5, after V lost 4 bases and J lost 3 bases. The germline V gene has CDR1 SGHDT and CDR2 YYEEEE. CDR3 protein: CASSRDRGYTGELFF. The DNA of the CDR3 is TGTGCCAGCAGCCGAGACAGGGGTTACACCGGGGAGCTGTTTTTT.

J is TRBJ2-7 and V is TRBV6-6, with unresolved D. CDR3 length equals 13 residues. V gave up 2 bases and J gave up 3 bases, with 8 bases separating them. The V gene's germline CDR1 is MNHNY and CDR2 SVGAGI (reference sequence). CDR3 nucleotides: TGTGCCAGCAGTTACGGGCAGAACTACGAGCAGTACTTC. Protein sequence: CASSYGQNYEQYF.

The chain employs TRBV2 and TRBJ2-2; 10 bases fit TRBD1. The CDR3 sequence is 15 residues long. CDR1 and CDR2 (germline): SNHLY, FYNNEI. V lost 8 bases to trimming and J lost 2 bases; unmatched junction nucleotides: 5. The CDR3 loop is CASRRTGGNTGELFF. The CDR3, as DNA: TGTGCCAGCCGTCGGACAGGGGGAAACACCGGGGAGCTGTTTTTT.

This chain connects TRBV5-6 to TRBJ2-7; weak D call: TRBD1 (5 bases). The germline gives CDR1 SGHDT, CDR2 YYEEEE. The CDR3 is made up of 14 amino acids. V lost 3 bases and J lost 3, with 13 bases in between. The CDR3 is CASSSGHGFYEQYF. In DNA form, the CDR3 reads TGTGCCAGCAGCTCAGGACACGGATTCTACGAGCAGTACTTC. Variable domain in full (rest from reference TRBV5-6 and TRBJ2-7): DAGVTQSPTHLIKTRGQQVTLRCSPKSGHDTVSWYQQALGQGPQFIFQYYEEEERQRGNFPDRFSGHQFPNYSSELNVNALLLGDSALYLCASSSGHGFYEQYFGPGTRLTVT.

The chain recombines TRBV19 with TRBJ1-5; 12 bases fit TRBD1. V dropped 10 bases and J dropped 2; count of bases not matched to a gene: 6. The V gene's germline CDR1 is LNHDA and CDR2 SQIVND (reference sequence). The CDR3 is 15 amino acids. Written as DNA, the CDR3 is TGTGCCACCCGGGACAGGGGGCTTGGCAATCAGCCCCAGCATTTT. This encodes CATRDRGLGNQPQHF.

The table lists this clone with a count of one. V gene TRBV7-9 combines with J gene TRBJ1-3; D ambiguous. The CDR3 covers 17 residues. Germline loops: CDR1 SEHNR, CDR2 FQNEAQ (reference sequence). With 4 bases removed from V and 3 bases from J, the gap between germline ends came to 19 bases. The CDR3 region is CASSSLAGMGSGNTIYF. For the CDR3, the DNA is TGTGCCAGCAGCTCCTTAGCCGGTATGGGGAGTGGAAACACCATATATTTT.

The J gene is TRBJ1-2, the V gene TRBV10-3; TRBD1 is a possible D gene (6 bases). CDR1 is ENHRY and CDR2 is SYGVKD in the germline V gene. Deletions cut 8 bases from V and 6 bases from J, with 13 bases between. This CDR3 has 12 residues. The CDR3 sequence: CAIEAGENGYTF. The CDR3, as DNA: TGTGCCATCGAAGCAGGGGAGAATGGCTACACCTTC.

The J gene is TRBJ2-7, the V gene TRBV7-9; 7 positions agree with TRBD1. Germline values: CDR1 SEHNR, CDR2 FQNEAQ (reference sequence). V shed 1 base, J shed 6 bases, and the junction held 6 bases outside the gene matches. The CDR3 extends over 14 amino acids. The CDR3 reads CASSLGQGVIEQYF. The CDR3 DNA reads TGTGCCAGCAGCTTAGGGCAGGGGGTAATCGAGCAGTACTTC.

The sample holds a few counts of this clone. The chain couples TRBV2 to TRBJ1-5; no definite D call. The V and J ends lost 8 bases and 7 bases respectively, with 12 bases between them. CDR3 size: 12 residues. Germline values: CDR1 SNHLY, CDR2 FYNNEI. The CDR3 region is CASASGYQPQHF. The DNA for the CDR3 is TGTGCCAGCGCTTCGGGGTACCAGCCCCAGCATTTT. The complete variable domain, with remaining parts taken from reference TRBV2 and TRBJ1-5, reads EPEVTQTPSHQVTQMGQEVILRCVPISNHLYFYWYRQILGQKVEFLVSFYNNEISEKSEIFDDQFSVERPDGSNFTLKIRSTKLEDSAMYFCASASGYQPQHFGDGTRLSIL.

The genes are TRBV15 and TRBJ1-6; TRBD1 matches 8 bases. This CDR3 contains 16 residues. Germline V CDR1 and CDR2: LNHNV, YYDKDF (reference sequence). V lost 3 bases to trimming and J lost 3 bases; unmatched junction nucleotides: 4. The CDR3 DNA reads as TGTGCCACCAGCAGGGCTGACAGGGGCTATAATTCACCCCTCCACTTT. This translates into CATSRADRGYNSPLHF. Full variable domain (missing parts from reference TRBV15 and TRBJ1-6): DAMVIQNPRYQVTQFGKPVTLSCSQTLNHNVMYWYQQKSSQAPKLLFHYYDKDFNNEADTPDNFQSRRPNTSFCFLDIRSPGLGDTAMYLCATSRADRGYNSPLHFGNGTRLTVT.

The V call is TRBV6-1, the J call TRBJ2-7; TRBD2 is a possible D gene (6 bases). The germline V gene encodes CDR1 MNHNS and CDR2 SASEGT. Trimming shortened V by 0 bases and J by 5 bases, and 11 bases separated the two germline ends. The CDR3 is 14 amino acids. The CDR3: CASSEAGGGDEQYF. DNA for the CDR3: TGTGCCAGCAGTGAAGCGGGGGGTGGGGACGAGCAGTACTTC.

V is TRBV6-5 and J is TRBJ2-2; TRBD1 aligns across 7 bases. CDR3 length: 14 residues. V shed 6 bases, J shed 1 base, and the junction held 2 bases outside the gene matches. Germline V lookup: CDR1 MNHEY, CDR2 SVGAGI. The CDR3 sequence: CASSRTGNTGELFF. The CDR3 DNA is TGTGCCAGCAGCCGGACAGGGAACACCGGGGAGCTGTTTTTT.

The chain joins TRBV6-2 or TRBV6-3 to TRBJ2-7; TRBD2 matches at 10 bases. V lost 0 bases, J lost 3 bases, and 8 bases stayed unmatched. CDR3 length: 17 amino acids. Germline V gene lookup returns CDR1 MNHEY and CDR2 SVGEGT. CDR3 sequence reads: CASSYSPSGGDYYEQYF. Here the CDR3 DNA reads TGTGCCAGCAGTTACTCCCCTAGCGGGGGCGACTACTACGAGCAGTACTTC.

This chain uses TRBV7-9 with TRBJ1-1, with D possibly being TRBD1 (6 bases). In germline, CDR1 is SEHNR, CDR2 FQNEAQ (reference sequence). This CDR3 is 13 amino acids long. V shed 5 bases and J shed 3 bases, with 10 bases lying between them. CDR3 residues: CASSPTGYTEAFF. The CDR3 nucleotides are TGTGCCAGCAGCCCTACAGGGTACACTGAAGCTTTCTTT.

The chain recombines TRBV19 with TRBJ2-3; 7 nucleotides align to TRBD1. J gave up 3 bases and V 4 bases, and 13 bases lay outside the gene matches. Per the germline V gene, CDR1 is LNHDA and CDR2 is SQIVND (reference sequence). This CDR3 is 17 amino acids long. The CDR3 nucleotides read TGTGCCAGTAGTACGATTAGACAGGGAATCACGACAGATACGCAGTATTTT. Protein: CASSTIRQGITTDTQYF.

This chain connects TRBV2 to TRBJ1-5; D is perhaps TRBD1 (5 bases). The CDR3 consists of 14 residues. Germline assignment: CDR1 SNHLY and CDR2 FYNNEI. The V gene lost 7 bases and the J gene lost 0 bases, with 10 bases spanning the gap. CDR3 residues: CASKGSYSNQPQHF. The CDR3, as DNA: TGTGCCAGCAAGGGGTCCTATAGCAATCAGCCCCAGCATTTT.

The chain combines TRBV11-2 with TRBJ2-5, with 12 bases matching TRBD2. CDR1 SGHAT and CDR2 FQNNGV come from the germline V gene. Trimming at V came to 1 base and at J to 0 bases, leaving 3 bases not matched to a gene. The CDR3 consists of 17 residues. The CDR3 bases are TGTGCCAGCAGCTTAGGACTAGCGGGGGTTTACCAAGAGACCCAGTACTTC. Its translation is CASSLGLAGVYQETQYF.

The rearrangement links TRBV2 to TRBJ2-2, with a weak D call TRBD2 (5 bases). The germline CDR1 and CDR2 sequences are SNHLY and FYNNEI. CDR3 length: 17 residues. V shed 5 bases and J shed 5 bases, with 21 bases lying between them. In DNA form, the CDR3 reads TGTGCCAGCAGTTCCGGGGAATCCATTTTTTGGACCGGGGAGCTGTTTTTT. This sequence encodes CASSSGESIFWTGELFF.

The rearrangement links TRBV3-1 (or the pseudogene TRBV3-2) to TRBJ1-1, with D possibly being TRBD1 (6 bases). Germline V gene lookup returns CDR1 LGHDT and CDR2 YNNKEL (reference sequence). CDR3 length: 15 amino acids. V shed 1 base and J shed 1 base, with 10 bases lying between them. CDR3: CASSQVWDTNTEAFF. CDR3 sequence (DNA): TGTGCCAGCAGCCAAGTCTGGGACACGAACACTGAAGCTTTCTTT.

This rearrangement joins TRBV21-1 to TRBJ1-1; TRBD1 was called by the table and not checked on the DNA. TRBV21-1 is designated a pseudogene. The CDR3 is 19 residues long. The CDR3 spells CASSKAKRTGSSEYTEAFF. For the CDR3, the DNA is TGTGCCAGCAGCAAAGCGAAACGGACAGGAAGCTCGGAGTACACTGAAGCTTTCTTT.

The chain links TRBV20-1 to TRBJ1-2; 8 nucleotides align to TRBD1. The germline V gene has CDR1 DFQATT and CDR2 SNEGSKA (reference sequence). The CDR3 covers 13 residues. V shed 3 bases, J shed 3 bases, and the junction held 3 bases outside the gene matches. In DNA form, the CDR3 reads TGCAGTGCTAGTACAGGGGGGTACTATGGCTACACCTTC. This codes for CSASTGGYYGYTF.

The chain couples TRBV6-5 to TRBJ1-1; 8 nucleotides match TRBD1. CDR1 is MNHEY and CDR2 is SVGAGI in the germline V gene. The length of the CDR3 is 13 residues. V lost 7 bases to trimming and J lost 5 bases; unmatched junction nucleotides: 6. For the CDR3, the DNA is TGTGCCAGCACCAAGACAGGGGATACTGAAGCTTTCTTT. It is translated as CASTKTGDTEAFF.

The chain recombines TRBV19 with TRBJ2-2; TRBD2 might be the D (5 bases). Trimming cost V 0 bases and J 7 bases, with 15 bases left between them. Germline V gives CDR1 LNHDA, CDR2 SQIVND (reference sequence). The CDR3 consists of 16 residues. The CDR3 sequence: CASSIDLGSGNGELFF. DNA of the CDR3: TGTGCCAGTAGTATAGATCTAGGCTCGGGGAACGGGGAGCTGTTTTTT.

The chain is built from TRBV6-2 or TRBV6-3 and TRBJ2-1, with 9 bases aligning to TRBD2. The CDR3 loop spans 15 amino acids. Trimming took 2 bases from V and 10 from J; bases not matched to a gene: 9. Looked up from germline, CDR1 is MNHEY and CDR2 is SVGEGT. The CDR3 protein is CASSYQAGGIVEQFF. The DNA for the CDR3 is TGTGCCAGCAGTTACCAGGCGGGGGGGATAGTGGAGCAGTTCTTC.

The chain combines TRBV7-8 with TRBJ1-3; perhaps TRBD1 as D (5 bases). The CDR3 is 14 residues long. Trimming shortened V by 4 bases and J by 2 bases, and 9 bases separated the two germline ends. Germline V gives CDR1 SGHVS, CDR2 FQNEAQ. CDR3 nucleotides: TGTGCCAGCAGCTCCAGGGCCCCTGGAAACACCATATATTTT. This gives the protein CASSSRAPGNTIYF. Based on the CDR3 plus reference TRBV7-8 and TRBJ1-3, the full variable domain is GAGVSQSPRYKVAKRGQDVALRCDPISGHVSLFWYQQALGQGPEFLTYFQNEAQLDKSGLPSDRFFAERPEGSVSTLKIQRTQQEDSAVYLCASSSRAPGNTIYFGEGSWLTVV.

This clone showed up just once. The chain couples TRBV19 to TRBJ1-5, with a weak D call TRBD1 (6 bases). The germline V gene has CDR1 LNHDA and CDR2 SQIVND (reference sequence). Trimming stripped 5 bases from V and 7 bases from J, with 12 bases between. The CDR3 sequence is 13 residues long. This chain's CDR3 is CASSSKGGQPQHF. CDR3 DNA sequence: TGTGCCAGTAGTTCGAAGGGGGGGCAGCCCCAGCATTTT. The full variable domain, rest sourced from reference TRBV19 and TRBJ1-5, is DGGITQSPKYLFRKEGQNVTLSCEQNLNHDAMYWYRQDPGQGLRLIYYSQIVNDFQKGDIAEGYSVSREKKESFPLTVTSAQKNPTAFYLCASSSKGGQPQHFGDGTRLSIL.

The chain joins TRBV19 to TRBJ1-3; D is unresolved. V gave up 9 bases and J gave up 0 bases, with 15 bases separating them. This CDR3 is built from 15 residues. Germline V gene lookup returns CDR1 LNHDA and CDR2 SQIVND (reference sequence). CDR3 DNA sequence: TGTGCCAGCGGGGAAGGCCCGGCCTCTGGAAACACCATATATTTT. Protein sequence: CASGEGPASGNTIYF.